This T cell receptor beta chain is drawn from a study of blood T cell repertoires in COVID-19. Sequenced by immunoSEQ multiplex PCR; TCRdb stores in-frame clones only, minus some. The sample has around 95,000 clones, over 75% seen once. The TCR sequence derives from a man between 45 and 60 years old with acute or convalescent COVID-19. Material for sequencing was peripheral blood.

CDR3 sequence (DNA): TGTGCCAGCAGCTTAGGAACGGACAGGTTGAACACTGAAGCTTTCTTT. Translating it yields CASSLGTDRLNTEAFF. V gene TRBV11-2 combines with J gene TRBJ1-1, with TRBD1 identical over 7 bases. The CDR3 is 16 residues long. V lost 1 base, J lost 0 bases, and 5 bases stayed unmatched. Germline CDR1 SGHAT, CDR2 FQNNGV.